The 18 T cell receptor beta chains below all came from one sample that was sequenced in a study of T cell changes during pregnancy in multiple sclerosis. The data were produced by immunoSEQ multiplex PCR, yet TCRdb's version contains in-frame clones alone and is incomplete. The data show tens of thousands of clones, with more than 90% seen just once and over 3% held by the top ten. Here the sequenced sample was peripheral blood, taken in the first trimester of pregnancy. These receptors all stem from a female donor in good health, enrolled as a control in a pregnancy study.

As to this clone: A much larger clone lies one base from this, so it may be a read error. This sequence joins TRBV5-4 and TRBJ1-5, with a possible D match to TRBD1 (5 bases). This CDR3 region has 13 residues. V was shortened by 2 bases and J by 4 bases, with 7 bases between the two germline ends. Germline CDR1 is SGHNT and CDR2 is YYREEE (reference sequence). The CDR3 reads CASSFDRNQPQHF. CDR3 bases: TGTGCCAGCAGCTTCGACAGAAATCAGCCCCAGCATTTT.

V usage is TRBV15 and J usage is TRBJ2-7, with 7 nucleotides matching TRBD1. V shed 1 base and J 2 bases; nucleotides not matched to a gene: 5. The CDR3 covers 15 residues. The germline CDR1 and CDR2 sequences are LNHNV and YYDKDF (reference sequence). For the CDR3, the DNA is TGTGCCACCAGCAGAGCGCTCGGGACAGCCTACGAGCAGTACTTC. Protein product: CATSRALGTAYEQYF.

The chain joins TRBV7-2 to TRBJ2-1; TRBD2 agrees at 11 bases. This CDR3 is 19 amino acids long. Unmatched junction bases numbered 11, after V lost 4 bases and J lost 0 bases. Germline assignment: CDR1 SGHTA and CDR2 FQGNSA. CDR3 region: CASSSPGLAVLYSYNEQFF. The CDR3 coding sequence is TGTGCCAGCAGCTCACCGGGACTAGCGGTCTTATACTCCTACAATGAGCAGTTCTTC.

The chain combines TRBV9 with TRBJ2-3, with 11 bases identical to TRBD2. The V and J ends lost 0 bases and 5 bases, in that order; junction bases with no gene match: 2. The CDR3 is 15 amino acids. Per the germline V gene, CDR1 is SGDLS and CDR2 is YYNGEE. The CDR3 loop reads CASSVDLAGGDTQYF. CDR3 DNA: TGTGCCAGCAGCGTAGACCTAGCGGGGGGAGATACGCAGTATTTT.

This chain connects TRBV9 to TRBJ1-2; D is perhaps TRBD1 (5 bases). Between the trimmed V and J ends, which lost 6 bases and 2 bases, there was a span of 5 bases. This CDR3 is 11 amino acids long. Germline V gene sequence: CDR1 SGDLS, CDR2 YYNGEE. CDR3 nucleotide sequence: TGTGCCAGCAAGGGGAACTATGGCTACACCTTC. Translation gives CASKGNYGYTF.

The CDR3 bases are TGTGCCTGGAGGCCGGGACAGGGGGACACTGAAGCTTTCTTT. Translated, it gives CAWRPGQGDTEAFF. This chain links TRBV30 with TRBJ1-1, with 11 bases aligning to TRBD1. This CDR3 has 14 amino acids. Per germline, CDR1 GTSNPN and CDR2 SVGIG (reference sequence). V shed 3 bases, J shed 3 bases, and the junction held 3 bases outside the gene matches.

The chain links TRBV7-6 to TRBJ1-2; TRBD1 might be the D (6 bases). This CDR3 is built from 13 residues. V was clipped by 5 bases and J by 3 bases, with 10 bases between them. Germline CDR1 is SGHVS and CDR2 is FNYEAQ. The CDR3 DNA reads TGTGCCAGCAGCACAACAGGGTACTATGGCTACACCTTC. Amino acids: CASSTTGYYGYTF.

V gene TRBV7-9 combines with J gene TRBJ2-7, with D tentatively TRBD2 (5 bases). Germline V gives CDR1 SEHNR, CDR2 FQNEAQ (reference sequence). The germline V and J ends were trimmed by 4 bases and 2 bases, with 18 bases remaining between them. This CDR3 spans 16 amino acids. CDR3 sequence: CASSSESGSVAYEQYF. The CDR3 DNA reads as TGTGCCAGCAGCTCCGAGTCTGGTAGCGTGGCCTACGAGCAGTACTTC. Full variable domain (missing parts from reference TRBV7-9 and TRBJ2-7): DTGVSQNPRHKITKRGQNVTFRCDPISEHNRLYWYRQTLGQGPEFLTYFQNEAQLEKSRLLSDRFSAERPKGSFSTLEIQRTEQGDSAMYLCASSSESGSVAYEQYFGPGTRLTVT.

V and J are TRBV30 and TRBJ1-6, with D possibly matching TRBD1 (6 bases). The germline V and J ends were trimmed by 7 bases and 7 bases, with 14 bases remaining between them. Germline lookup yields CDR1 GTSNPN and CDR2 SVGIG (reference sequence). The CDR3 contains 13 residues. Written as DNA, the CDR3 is TGTGCCTCACAGGGTGGGGTAAATTCACCCCTCCACTTT. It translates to CASQGGVNSPLHF.

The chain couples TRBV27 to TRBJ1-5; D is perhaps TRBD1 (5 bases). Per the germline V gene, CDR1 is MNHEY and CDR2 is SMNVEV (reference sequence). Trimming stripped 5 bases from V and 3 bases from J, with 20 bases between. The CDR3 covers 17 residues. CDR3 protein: CASSLGGGWGNNQPQHF. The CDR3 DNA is TGTGCCAGCAGTCTTGGGGGGGGGTGGGGTAACAATCAGCCCCAGCATTTT.

The chain's CDR3 is CASSYGTGLINYGYTF. CDR3 nucleotides: TGTGCCAGCAGTTACGGGACAGGGCTGATTAACTATGGCTACACCTTC. The chain has TRBV6-6 and TRBJ1-2, with TRBD1 matching 9 bases. CDR1 is MNHNY and CDR2 is SVGAGI in the germline V gene (reference sequence). This CDR3 spans 16 amino acids. J gave up 1 base and V 2 bases, and 5 bases lay outside the gene matches.

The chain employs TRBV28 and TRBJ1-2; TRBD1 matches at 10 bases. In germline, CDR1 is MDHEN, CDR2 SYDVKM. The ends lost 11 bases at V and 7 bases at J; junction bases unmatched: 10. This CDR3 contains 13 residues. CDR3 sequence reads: CASNRGTGVGYTF. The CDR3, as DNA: TGTGCCTCCAACCGAGGGACAGGGGTTGGCTACACCTTC.

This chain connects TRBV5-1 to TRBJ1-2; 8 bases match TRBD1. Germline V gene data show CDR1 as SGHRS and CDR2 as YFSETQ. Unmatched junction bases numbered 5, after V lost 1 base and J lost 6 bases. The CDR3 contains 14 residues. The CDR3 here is CASSLQGATDGYTF. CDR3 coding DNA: TGCGCCAGCAGCTTGCAGGGGGCCACAGATGGCTACACCTTC. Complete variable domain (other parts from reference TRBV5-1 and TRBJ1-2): KAGVTQTPRYLIKTRGQQVTLSCSPISGHRSVSWYQQTPGQGLQFLFEYFSETQRNKGNFPGRFSGRQFSNSRSEMNVSTLELGDSALYLCASSLQGATDGYTFGSGTRLTVV.

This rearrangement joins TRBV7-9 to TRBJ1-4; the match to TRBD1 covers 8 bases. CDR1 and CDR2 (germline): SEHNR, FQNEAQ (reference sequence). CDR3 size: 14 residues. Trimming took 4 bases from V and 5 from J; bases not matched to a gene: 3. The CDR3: CASSSDRDNEKLFF. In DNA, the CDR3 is TGTGCCAGCAGCTCGGACAGGGACAATGAAAAACTGTTTTTT.

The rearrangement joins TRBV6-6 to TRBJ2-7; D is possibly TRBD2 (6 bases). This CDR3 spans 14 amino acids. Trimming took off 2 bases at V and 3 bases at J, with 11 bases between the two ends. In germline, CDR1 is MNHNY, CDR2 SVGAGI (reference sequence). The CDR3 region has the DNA TGTGCCAGCAGTTACGGAGGGTCCCACTACGAGCAGTACTTC. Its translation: CASSYGGSHYEQYF.

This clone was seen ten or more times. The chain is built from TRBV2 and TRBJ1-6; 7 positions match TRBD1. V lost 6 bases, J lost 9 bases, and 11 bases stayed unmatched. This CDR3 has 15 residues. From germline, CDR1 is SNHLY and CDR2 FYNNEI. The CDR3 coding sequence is TGTGCCAGCAGCGTCGGGACAGACTTGAGTTCACCCCTCCACTTT. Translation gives CASSVGTDLSSPLHF.

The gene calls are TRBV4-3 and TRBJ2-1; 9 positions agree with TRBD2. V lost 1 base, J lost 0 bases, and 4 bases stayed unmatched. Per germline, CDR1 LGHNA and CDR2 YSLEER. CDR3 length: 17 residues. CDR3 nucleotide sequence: TGCGCCAGCAGCCAAGCGGTAGCGGGGGTCTCCTACAATGAGCAGTTCTTC. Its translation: CASSQAVAGVSYNEQFF.

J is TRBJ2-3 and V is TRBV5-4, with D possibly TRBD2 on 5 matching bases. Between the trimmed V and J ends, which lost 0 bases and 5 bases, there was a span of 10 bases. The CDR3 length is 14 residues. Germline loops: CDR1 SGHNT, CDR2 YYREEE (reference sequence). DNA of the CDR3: TGTGCCAGCAGCTTGGCCGGACGGGAAGATACGCAGTATTTT. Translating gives CASSLAGREDTQYF. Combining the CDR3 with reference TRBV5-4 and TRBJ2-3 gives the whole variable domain ETGVTQSPTHLIKTRGQQVTLRCSSQSGHNTVSWYQQALGQGPQFIFQYYREEENGRGNFPPRFSGLQFPNYSSELNVNALELDDSALYLCASSLAGREDTQYFGPGTRLTVL.